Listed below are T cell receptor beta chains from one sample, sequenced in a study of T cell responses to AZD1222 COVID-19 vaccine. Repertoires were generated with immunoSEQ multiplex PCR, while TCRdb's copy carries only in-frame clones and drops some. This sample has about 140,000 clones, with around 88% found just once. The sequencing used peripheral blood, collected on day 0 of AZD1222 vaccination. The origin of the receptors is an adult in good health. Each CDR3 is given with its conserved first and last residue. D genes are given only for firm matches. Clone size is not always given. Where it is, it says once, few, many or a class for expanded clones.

TGTGCCAGCTCACCTGATGAAGGACCCCTCTCTCGCTACACCTTC | CASSPDEGPLSRYTF | TRBV18 | NA | TRBJ1-2 | NA
TGTGCCAGCAGCTGGATCAGCAACACCATATATTTT | CASSWISNTIYF | TRBV5-5 | NA | TRBJ1-3 | NA
TGTGCCAGCAGTTACTCGGGTGGGGCGAAGGCCCAGTACTTC | CASSYSGGAKAQYF | TRBV6-2/TRBV6-3 | NA | TRBJ2-5 | NA
TGCGCCAGCAGCCAAGACACGTTGGAGACCCAGTACTTC | CASSQDTLETQYF | TRBV4-3 | NA | TRBJ2-5 | NA
TGCGCCAGCAGCTTGAGGCAGAACTACGAGCAGTACTTC | CASSLRQNYEQYF | TRBV5-1 | NA | TRBJ2-7 | NA
TGTGCCAGCAGCTCCCCTCGGGAGCAGTACTTC | CASSSPREQYF | TRBV7-8 | NA | TRBJ2-7 | once
TGCGCCAGCAGCCAGTCGCAGGGGGGGGCCTATGGCTACACCTTC | CASSQSQGGAYGYTF | TRBV4-3 | TRBD1 | TRBJ1-2 | once
TGTGCCAGCAGCCCCCGTGTGGGACAGAAAGAGACCCAGTACTTC | CASSPRVGQKETQYF | TRBV7-2 | TRBD1 | TRBJ2-5 | NA
TGTGCCAGCAGCCAAGATGGACTAGCGGGAGAGGGGAGCGAGACCCAGTACTTC | CASSQDGLAGEGSETQYF | TRBV4-2 | TRBD2 | TRBJ2-5 | NA
TGTGCCAGCTCACCTCCGTGGGAGATCTCTAACTATGGCTACACCTTC | CASSPPWEISNYGYTF | TRBV18 | NA | TRBJ1-2 | NA
TGTGCCAGCTCACCGGACAGGGCGGTTCAGCCCCAGCATTTT | CASSPDRAVQPQHF | TRBV18 | TRBD1 | TRBJ1-5 | NA
TGCGCCAGCAGTGAAGTCTTGGATTCACCCCTCCACTTT | CASSEVLDSPLHF | TRBV5-1 | NA | TRBJ1-6 | NA
TGTGCCAGCAGCTCGGACTACAATGAGCAGTTCTTC | CASSSDYNEQFF | TRBV5-4 | NA | TRBJ2-1 | once
TGTGCCAGCAGCCCAGGGACAGGGTTAGACTATGGCTACACCTTC | CASSPGTGLDYGYTF | TRBV9 | TRBD1 | TRBJ1-2 | NA
TGCGCCAGCAGCCTTGAGGCCCAGGGGCTTTACTACGAGCAGTACTTC | CASSLEAQGLYYEQYF | TRBV4-3 | NA | TRBJ2-7 | NA
TGTGCCAGCAGCCAAGGGTCCTTGAACACTGAAGCTTTCTTT | CASSQGSLNTEAFF | TRBV3-1/TRBV3-2 | NA | TRBJ1-1 | NA
TGTGCCAGCAGCCTACAAGGACAGCGACATGTAGGAAATGAGCAGTTCTTC | CASSLQGQRHVGNEQFF | TRBV7-8 | NA | TRBJ2-1 | NA
TGTGCCAGCAGAATCGACAGGGGGCGAGGAGAGACCCAGTACTTC | CASRIDRGRGETQYF | TRBV28 | TRBD1 | TRBJ2-5 | NA
TGTGCCAGTGGGACTAGCGGGAGTTCTAGCACAGATACGCAGTATTTT | CASGTSGSSSTDTQYF | TRBV7-2 | TRBD2 | TRBJ2-3 | once
TGTGCCATCAGTGATGGGGGGGGCTACAATGAGCAGTTCTTC | CAISDGGGYNEQFF | TRBV10-3 | TRBD2 | TRBJ2-1 | once
TGCGCCAGCAGCCTTGGGACGGACTACGAGCAGTACTTC | CASSLGTDYEQYF | TRBV4-1 | NA | TRBJ2-7 | NA
TGTGCCAGCACCCCGGGACGAGGTGGGGAAAAACTGTTTTTT | CASTPGRGGEKLFF | TRBV9 | NA | TRBJ1-4 | NA
TGTGCCACCAGCAGGGATCCCGGGACCCAAGAAGGGGGCTACACCTTC | CATSRDPGTQEGGYTF | TRBV15 | NA | TRBJ1-2 | NA
TGTGCCAGCAGACAATTGTTAGGGTCCTCCTACAATGAGCAGTTCTTC | CASRQLLGSSYNEQFF | TRBV5-8 | NA | TRBJ2-1 | NA
TGTGCCAGCAGCCATGGGGATGGAAACACCATATATTTT | CASSHGDGNTIYF | TRBV6-2/TRBV6-3 | NA | TRBJ1-3 | NA
TGTGCCAGCAGTGCTGTCGGCTCCTATAATTCACCCCTCCACTTT | CASSAVGSYNSPLHF | TRBV9 | NA | TRBJ1-6 | NA
TGTGCCAGCAGCCCCCTTCGCCCATGGGGAGAGACCCAGTACTTC | CASSPLRPWGETQYF | TRBV9 | NA | TRBJ2-5 | NA
TGTGCCAGCAGTTTATTTGGAGGGCTAGATCAGCCCCAGCATTTT | CASSLFGGLDQPQHF | TRBV28 | NA | TRBJ1-5 | NA